This note documents a single T cell receptor (beta chain) sequence. From germline, CDR1 is ENHRY and CDR2 SYGVKD. The CDR3 is made up of 14 amino acids. Trimming took 6 bases from V and 10 from J, leaving 19 bases between them. TCRdb's table, derived via immunoSEQ multiplex PCR, lists solely in-frame clones and lacks some. The sample records roughly 250,000 clones, approximately 87% being singletons. This entry comes from a study of blood T cell repertoires in COVID-19. Study-wide context: Sites across the United States, Italy and Spain contributed samples from acute and convalescent COVID-19. Sample material is recorded as cDNA or gDNA derived from T cells, B-cell-depleted T cells, or PBMCs.

The sequence was collected from a human donor in a cohort sampled during active COVID-19. The sequencing sample was made of peripheral blood. This chain connects TRBV10-3 to TRBJ2-1; D is possibly TRBD2 (5 bases). As DNA, the CDR3 is TGTGCCATCAGCCCCGGGGTTTTCGGCCACGAGCAGTTCTTC. Translating it yields CAISPGVFGHEQFF.